The entry that follows covers one T cell receptor beta chain sequence. This specimen comes from a study of technical replicates of blood from several donors. J gave up 6 bases and V 7 bases, and 13 bases lay outside the gene matches. This CDR3 is built from 15 residues. The germline V gene encodes CDR1 MNHNY and CDR2 SVGAGI (reference sequence). The table came from immunoSEQ multiplex PCR; TCRdb's copy has only in-frame clones and leaves some out. This sample has more than 65,000 clones, with just under 95% found just once. The genes are TRBV6-6 and TRBJ2-7; 9 nucleotides align to TRBD1. Sequencing was performed on T cells isolated from PBMCs. The clonotype originates from a human donor in good health. The CDR3 spells CASTLSRDRVSEQYF. CDR3 coding DNA: TGTGCCAGCACACTATCTCGGGACAGGGTCTCCGAGCAGTACTTC.